Here is one T cell receptor beta chain with its context. Its antigen is still unknown. The template for TCR beta VDJ and CDR3 sequence profiling was genomic DNA. TCRdb recomputed calls from the reads with MiXCR, one row per CDR3 protein. The sample has approximately 80,000 distinct CDR3 sequences, roughly 70% seen once. The data originate from a study of CD8+CD57+ T cells in acquired aplastic anemia. Overall study context: CD4+ and CD8+ cells, once sorted, gave DNA averaging about 3 ug.

The authors sequenced patients whose flow cytometry had shown CD8+CD57+ cell expansion. All patients had severe acquired aplastic anemia. Germline assignment: CDR1 DFQATT and CDR2 SNEGSKA (reference sequence). This CDR3 is 17 amino acids long. The V end was cut by 2 bases, the J end by 0 bases, with 18 bases between. Findings of the study overall: Patient and control CD8+ Simpson's diversity was not significantly different.

This chain uses TRBV20-1 with TRBJ2-3; D ambiguous. The clonotype comes from a human donor with aplastic anemia. What was sequenced was sorted CD4+, CD8+, or CD8+CD57+ T cells (not recorded which) from PBMCs. The CDR3 DNA reads as TGCAGTGCTAGACTCTCAGGTGCGTTTGCTAGCACAGATACGCAGTATTTT. The encoded protein is CSARLSGAFASTDTQYF.